The entry below describes one TCR beta chain. The data were taken from a study of ipilimumab plus nivolumab after autologous stem cell transplantation. TCRdb keeps only in-frame clones here, not all; method: immunoSEQ multiplex PCR. The repertoire holds roughly 20,000 clones, with around 80% as singletons. This CDR3 region has 13 residues. Germline-derived CDR1 and CDR2 are SGDLS and YYNGEE. The V end lost 0 bases, the J end lost 12 bases, and 13 bases lay between the germline ends. The sample consisted of PBMCs, taken in a trial of ipilimumab plus nivolumab as post-transplant consolidation. J is TRBJ2-1 and V is TRBV9; D remains ambiguous. The receptor was derived from a male donor with diffuse large B-cell lymphoma. The CDR3 DNA sequence: TGTGCCAGCAGCGTAGCTGTGGGCCCCGCGCAGTTCTTC. As protein: CASSVAVGPAQFF.